This TCR beta chain came from a study of CD8 T cells in ankylosing spondylitis. This clonotype was counted between two and nine times. The antigen is undetermined. Quantitative molecular-barcoded 5'-RACE generated the TCR beta libraries. In TCRdb, the 5' RACE reads were re-called with MiXCR into one record per CDR3 protein. The table includes about 840,000 distinct CDR3 sequences, 12% detected once. Study-wide findings and caveats: Disease-linked clones reportedly concentrated significantly in matched ankylosing spondylitis synovial fluid. In synovial fluid and blood from reactive arthritis, some motif variants were previously reported. Ankylosing spondylitis blood seemed to carry a telltale TCR beta motif made of under 10 highly homologous variants.

Sequencing input: blood, either unsorted or a sorted T cell fraction (not recorded which). The origin of this receptor is a male donor with ankylosing spondylitis.

The CDR3 bases are TGCAGTGCTACGTTAGCCGAGCAGTACTTC. Translation gives CSATLAEQYF. This chain joins TRBV20-1 and TRBJ2-7; D unclear. V was shortened by 4 bases and J by 6 bases, with 7 bases between the two germline ends. Looked up from germline, CDR1 is DFQATT and CDR2 is SNEGSKA (reference sequence). The CDR3 is 10 amino acids.